This T cell receptor beta chain was documented in a study of T cell responses to AZD1222 COVID-19 vaccine. Overall study findings and caveats: With dominance at 160-218 and 743-854, vaccine-associated CD4 TCRs spanned spike. Seropositivity was recorded at baseline in only 6 or 7 AZD1222 recipients. Donors were mostly white British, more females; clonal diversity possibly underestimated.

Clones were read by immunoSEQ multiplex PCR, and TCRdb kept only the in-frame ones, dropping some. Found here are about 86,000 clones, around nine tenths of them singletons; the top ten hold 9.5% to 13%. Germline V gene data show CDR1 as SGDLS and CDR2 as YYNGEE. CDR3 length: 16 residues. As to this clone: Its specificity is unknown. One junction end does not reproduce the germline sequence, and a read error may be involved.

V gene TRBV9 combines with J gene TRBJ2-1, with TRBD2 matching over 7 bases. This receptor was identified in an adult who received the AZD1222 COVID-19 vaccine. The starting material was peripheral blood, obtained 28 days after the second AZD1222 dose. This chain's CDR3 is CASSWKSSGSSNEQFF. DNA of the CDR3: TGTGCCAGCAGCTGGAAGAGTAGCGGGTCCTCCAATGAGCAGTTCTTC. Complete variable domain (other parts from reference TRBV9 and TRBJ2-1): DSGVTQTPKHLITATGQRVTLRCSPRSGDLSVYWYQQSLDQGLQFLIQYYNGEERAKGNILERFSAQQFPDLHSELNLSSLELGDSALYFCASSWKSSGSSNEQFFGPGTRLTVL.